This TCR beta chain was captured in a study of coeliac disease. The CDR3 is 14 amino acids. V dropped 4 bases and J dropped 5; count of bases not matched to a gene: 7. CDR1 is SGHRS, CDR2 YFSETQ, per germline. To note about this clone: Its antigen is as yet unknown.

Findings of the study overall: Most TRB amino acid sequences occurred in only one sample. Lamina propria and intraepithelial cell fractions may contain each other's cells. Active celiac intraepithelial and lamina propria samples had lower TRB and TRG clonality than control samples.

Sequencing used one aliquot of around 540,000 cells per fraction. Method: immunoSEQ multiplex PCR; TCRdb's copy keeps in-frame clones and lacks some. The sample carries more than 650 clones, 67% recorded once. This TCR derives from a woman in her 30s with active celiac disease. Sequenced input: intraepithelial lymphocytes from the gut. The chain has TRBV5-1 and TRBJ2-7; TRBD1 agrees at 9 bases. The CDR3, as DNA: TGCGCCAGCAGCCGGGGGACAGGGAAGCACGAGCAGTACTTC. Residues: CASSRGTGKHEQYF.